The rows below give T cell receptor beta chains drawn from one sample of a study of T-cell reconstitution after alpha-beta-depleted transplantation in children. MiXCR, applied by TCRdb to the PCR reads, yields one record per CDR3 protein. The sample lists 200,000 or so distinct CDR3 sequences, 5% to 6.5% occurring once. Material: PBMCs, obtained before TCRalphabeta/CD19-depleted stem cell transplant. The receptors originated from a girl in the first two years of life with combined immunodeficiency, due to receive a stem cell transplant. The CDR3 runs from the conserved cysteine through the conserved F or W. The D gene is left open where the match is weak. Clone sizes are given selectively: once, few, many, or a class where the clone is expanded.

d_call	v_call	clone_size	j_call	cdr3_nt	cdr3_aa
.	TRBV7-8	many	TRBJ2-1	TGTGCCAGCAGCTTAGCGCTTACTAGTTCCTACAATGAGCAGTTCTTC	CASSLALTSSYNEQFF
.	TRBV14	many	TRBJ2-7	TGTGCCAGCAGCCAAGGATTTTTTGAAGGAATCTGGAGGGAGCAGTACTTC	CASSQGFFEGIWREQYF
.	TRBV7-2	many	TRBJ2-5	TGTGCCAGCAGCTTCACTAGGGAGACCCAGTACTTC	CASSFTRETQYF
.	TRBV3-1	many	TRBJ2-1	TGTGCCAGCAGCCAAGGGGCAACCCTCTACAATGAGCAGTTCTTC	CASSQGATLYNEQFF
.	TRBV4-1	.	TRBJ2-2	TGCGCCAGCAGCCAAGATTCAAGACGGGTCGGCAAGACAACCGGGGAGCTGTTTTTT	CASSQDSRRVGKTTGELFF
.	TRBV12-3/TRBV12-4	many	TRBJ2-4	TGTGCCAGCAGTTTGTGGGGTGCCAAAAACATTCAGTACTTC	CASSLWGAKNIQYF
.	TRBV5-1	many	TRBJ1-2	TGCGCCAGCAGCTTGGGTTCCGCAACTAACTATGGCTACACCTTC	CASSLGSATNYGYTF
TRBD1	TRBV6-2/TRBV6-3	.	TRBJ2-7	TGTGCCAGCAGTTACAACAGGGGGCACGAGCAGTACTTC	CASSYNRGHEQYF
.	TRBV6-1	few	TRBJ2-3	TGTGCCAGCAGCGAATGTTTTCTTTGCACAGATACGCAGTATTTT	CASSECFLCTDTQYF
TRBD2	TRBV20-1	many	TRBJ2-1	TGCAGTGCTACCTCTAGCGGGGGGCCGGAGCATGAGCAGTTCTTC	CSATSSGGPEHEQFF
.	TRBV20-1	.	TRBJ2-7	TGCAGTGCTAGAGCGCTGAGGACTGGCACCTACGAGCAGTACTTC	CSARALRTGTYEQYF